This entry describes one TCR beta chain. These data originate in a study of blood T cell repertoires in COVID-19. Study background: PBMCs, B-cell-depleted T cells, or T cells provided the cDNA or gDNA that made up the material.

Some clones are missing from TCRdb's copy, which holds only in-frame ones; the method was immunoSEQ multiplex PCR. The sample has tens of thousands of clones, approximately 80% seen once. The sequenced sample consisted of peripheral blood. The receptor was derived from a man in his 70s with acute or convalescent COVID-19.

The CDR3 coding sequence is TGTGCCAGCAGTTTTCTGAGGGGGTCGCGCACCGGGGAGCTGTTTTTT. This translates into CASSFLRGSRTGELFF. The chain combines TRBV27 with TRBJ2-2, with D maybe TRBD1 (6 bases). There are 16 residues in the CDR3. V lost 3 bases and J 4 bases, leaving 15 bases between the germline ends. Germline CDR1 MNHEY, CDR2 SMNVEV (reference sequence).